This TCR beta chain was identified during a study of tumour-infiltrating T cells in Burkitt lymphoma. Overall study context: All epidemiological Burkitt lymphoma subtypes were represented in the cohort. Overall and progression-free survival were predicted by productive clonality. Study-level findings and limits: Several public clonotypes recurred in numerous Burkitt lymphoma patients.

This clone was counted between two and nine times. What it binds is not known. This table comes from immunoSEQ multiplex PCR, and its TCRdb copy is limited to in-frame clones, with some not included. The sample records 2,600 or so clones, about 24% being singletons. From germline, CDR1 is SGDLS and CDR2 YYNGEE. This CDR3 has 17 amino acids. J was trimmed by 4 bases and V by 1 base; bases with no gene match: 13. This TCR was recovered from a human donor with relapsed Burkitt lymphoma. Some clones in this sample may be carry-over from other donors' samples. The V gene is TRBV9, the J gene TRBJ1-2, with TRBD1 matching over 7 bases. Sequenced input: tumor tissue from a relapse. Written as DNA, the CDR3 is TGTGCCAGCAGCGTAATCGGGGGACAGCAAGGACCCTATGGCTACACCTTC. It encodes CASSVIGGQQGPYGYTF.